This T cell receptor (beta chain) was documented in a study of T cell responses to AZD1222 COVID-19 vaccine. Notes on the study in general: Nearly half of spike-specific TCRs reportedly target unmutated variant regions.

The repertoire was sequenced with immunoSEQ multiplex PCR; TCRdb's copy has only in-frame clones and lacks some. The sample holds 100,000 to 150,000 clones, about 87% seen once. The table lists this clone with a count of one. Its antigen is still unknown. Trimming removed 2 bases from V and 0 bases from J, with 11 bases in between. CDR3 size: 14 residues. Germline assignment: CDR1 GTSNPN and CDR2 SVGIG (reference sequence). This chain joins TRBV30 and TRBJ2-7; perhaps TRBD1 as D (5 bases). This specimen consisted of peripheral blood, obtained on day 0 of AZD1222 vaccination. The receptor's source is an adult in good health. The CDR3, as DNA: TGTGCCTGGAGTAACCTAGGGGTCTCCTACGAGCAGTACTTC. Amino acid sequence: CAWSNLGVSYEQYF.